What follows are 15 T cell receptor beta chains derived from one specimen sequenced in a study of blood T cell repertoires in COVID-19. Profiled with immunoSEQ multiplex PCR; TCRdb holds only in-frame clones, not every one. The repertoire holds 150,000 to 200,000 clones, with around 80% as singletons. The specimen was PBMCs or T cells enriched from blood (not recorded which). The receptors shown here come from a man aged 50-59 years who had recovered from COVID-19.

V gene TRBV19 combines with J gene TRBJ2-1; TRBD2 matches at 7 bases. The CDR3 spans 16 residues. CDR1 is LNHDA and CDR2 is SQIVND in the germline V gene (reference sequence). The V segment lost 1 base and the J segment 3 bases; nucleotides outside the gene matches: 6. The CDR3 DNA is TGTGCCAGTAGTATAGCTTGGGGGGGGGACTACAATGAGCAGTTCTTC. As protein: CASSIAWGGDYNEQFF.

The chain couples TRBV6-1 to TRBJ2-2; possibly TRBD2 for D (6 bases). The V end lost 5 bases, the J end lost 4 bases, and 8 bases lay between the germline ends. This CDR3 region has 13 residues. The V gene's germline CDR1 is MNHNS and CDR2 SASEGT. This CDR3 reads CASSWRVTGELFF. The CDR3 bases are TGTGCCAGCAGTTGGAGGGTCACCGGGGAGCTGTTTTTT.

This clone was detected a few times. J is TRBJ2-2 and V is TRBV4-1; 14 nucleotides line up with TRBD2. This CDR3 region has 18 residues. CDR1 is MGHRA and CDR2 is YSYEKL in the germline V gene. V lost 4 bases and J lost 7; bases outside the gene matches: 11. CDR3 protein: CASSPIERLAGGFGELFF. CDR3 nucleotide sequence: TGCGCCAGCAGCCCTATAGAGCGACTAGCGGGGGGGTTCGGGGAGCTGTTTTTT.

The J gene is TRBJ1-1, the V gene TRBV15; the match to TRBD1 covers 7 bases. CDR3 length equals 13 residues. V lost 5 bases and J lost 6; bases outside the gene matches: 6. Germline CDR1 LNHNV, CDR2 YYDKDF (reference sequence). The CDR3 reads CATSLGQLAEAFF. CDR3 coding DNA: TGTGCCACCAGCCTGGGACAGCTCGCTGAAGCTTTCTTT.

V usage is TRBV3-1 (or the pseudogene TRBV3-2) and J usage is TRBJ2-2; unclear D gene. CDR1 and CDR2 (germline): LGHDT, YNNKEL (reference sequence). The CDR3 extends over 17 amino acids. V was cut by 0 bases and J by 4 bases, with 15 bases left in between. CDR3 amino acids: CASSQDWRITGTGELFF. CDR3 sequence (DNA): TGTGCCAGCAGCCAAGATTGGCGAATCACGGGCACCGGGGAGCTGTTTTTT.

The V gene is TRBV11-1, the J gene TRBJ1-1; 10 bases map to TRBD1. This CDR3 has 15 amino acids. V was pared by 5 bases and J by 5 bases, with 8 bases of the junction left unmatched. The germline V gene has CDR1 SGHAT and CDR2 FQDESV (reference sequence). The CDR3 loop reads CASSAVPGQGTEAFF. CDR3 nucleotides: TGTGCCAGCAGCGCCGTTCCGGGACAGGGGACTGAAGCTTTCTTT.

The rearrangement links TRBV19 to TRBJ1-6, with TRBD1 matching over 7 bases. V lost 2 bases to trimming and J lost 9 bases; unmatched junction nucleotides: 10. This CDR3 contains 16 residues. Germline CDR1 is LNHDA and CDR2 is SQIVND (reference sequence). The CDR3 reads CASSITGSNRGSPLHF. CDR3 nucleotide sequence: TGTGCCAGTAGTATAACGGGCAGCAACAGGGGTTCACCCCTCCACTTT.

This sequence joins TRBV6-5 and TRBJ1-5, with TRBD1 matching over 7 bases. This CDR3 comprises 15 residues. The germline CDR1 and CDR2 sequences are MNHEY and SVGAGI. Losses at the gene ends were 6 bases for V and 5 bases for J; bases not matched to a gene: 10. The CDR3 bases are TGTGCCAGCAGAGGGGGCGACAGGGCCCATCAGCCCCAGCATTTT. This sequence encodes CASRGGDRAHQPQHF.

V gene TRBV5-6 combines with J gene TRBJ1-5, with 8 bases matching TRBD1. Losses at the gene ends were 0 bases for V and 1 base for J; bases not matched to a gene: 3. The CDR3 runs 16 residues. Germline V lookup: CDR1 SGHDT, CDR2 YYEEEE. The CDR3 DNA reads TGTGCCAGCAGCTTGGGACAGGGGAGGAGCAATCAGCCCCAGCATTTT. This sequence encodes CASSLGQGRSNQPQHF.

The CDR3 is CASSLAISSYNSPLHF. CDR3 DNA sequence: TGCGCCAGCAGCTTGGCTATATCTTCCTATAATTCACCCCTCCACTTT. V usage is TRBV5-1 and J usage is TRBJ1-6; D uncertain. V was clipped by 0 bases and J by 1 base, with 8 bases between them. From germline, CDR1 is SGHRS and CDR2 YFSETQ. This CDR3 spans 16 amino acids.

Concerning this clone: The junction differs from germline at one of its ends, possibly a read error. The chain couples TRBV30 to TRBJ1-3, with 7 bases that match TRBD1. Per germline, CDR1 GTSNPN and CDR2 SVGIG (reference sequence). CDR3 length: 16 amino acids. CDR3 nucleotide sequence: TGTGCCTGGAGTGAATACAGGGGTCATTCTGGGAACACCATATATTTT. Amino acids: CAWSEYRGHSGNTIYF.

The chain recombines TRBV28 with TRBJ2-1, with 11 positions matching TRBD2. This CDR3 has 15 amino acids. J gave up 8 bases and V 3 bases, and 6 bases lay outside the gene matches. Germline V lookup: CDR1 MDHEN, CDR2 SYDVKM. Written as DNA, the CDR3 is TGTGCCAGCAGTTTCGCTAGCGGGGGGATCTATGAGCAGTTCTTC. Translation: CASSFASGGIYEQFF.

V gene TRBV19 combines with J gene TRBJ2-4; 7 nucleotides line up with TRBD1. The CDR3 loop spans 14 amino acids. V lost 5 bases to trimming and J lost 1 base; unmatched junction nucleotides: 2. Germline V gene lookup returns CDR1 LNHDA and CDR2 SQIVND (reference sequence). CDR3 coding DNA: TGTGCCAGTAGTTTACAGGGGGCCAAAAACATTCAGTACTTC. Residues: CASSLQGAKNIQYF.

V gene TRBV4-1 combines with J gene TRBJ1-6, with D possibly TRBD1 on 5 matching bases. In germline, CDR1 is MGHRA, CDR2 YSYEKL. The germline V and J ends were trimmed by 0 bases and 9 bases, with 18 bases remaining between them. This CDR3 is built from 17 residues. CDR3 loop: CASSQDSGQGGLSPLHF. The CDR3 DNA reads TGCGCCAGCAGCCAAGATAGTGGGCAGGGTGGGCTTTCACCCCTCCACTTT.

The chain couples TRBV23-1 to TRBJ2-7; TRBD2 matches at 12 bases. TRBV23-1 is reported as an ORF; its role is uncertain. V lost 0 bases and J lost 6; bases outside the gene matches: 18. This CDR3 comprises 20 residues. CDR3 in DNA: TGCGCCAGCAGTCAATCGGAGAAGGGGCGGACTAGCGGGGCTAAAGGCGAGCAGTACTTC. It codes for CASSQSEKGRTSGAKGEQYF.